The 10 T cell receptor beta chains below come from one sample, sequenced in a study of T cell repertoires in cytomegalovirus infection. One entry per CDR3 protein results from TCRdb running MiXCR on the reads. The top ten hold roughly 4% of the sample, which has 300,000 to 400,000 distinct CDR3 sequences, over 7.5% seen once. The source material was PBMCs. These receptors originate from a human donor in good health (CMV status not recorded). Some clones in this sample may be carry-over from other donors' samples.

There are many counts of this clonotype. The rearrangement joins TRBV7-2 to TRBJ2-5, with a possible D match to TRBD2 (8 bases). The CDR3 runs 17 residues. Trimming left V 4 bases short and J 3 bases short, with 21 bases between. Germline CDR1 is SGHTA and CDR2 is FQGNSA. This chain's CDR3 is CASSSREGAYRKETQYF. Here the CDR3 DNA reads TGTGCCAGCAGCTCCCGGGAGGGGGCATATCGGAAAGAGACCCAGTACTTC. Filled out from reference TRBV7-2 and TRBJ2-5, the complete variable domain reads GAGVSQSPSNKVTEKGKDVELRCDPISGHTALYWYRQSLGQGLEFLIYFQGNSAPDKSGLPSDRFSAERTGGSVSTLTIQRTQQEDSAVYLCASSSREGAYRKETQYFGPGTRLLVL.

The J gene is TRBJ1-5, the V gene TRBV4-3; 7 bases agree with TRBD1. The junction had 6 bases not matched to a gene; V was cut back by 0 bases and J by 4 bases. Germline V gives CDR1 LGHNA, CDR2 YSLEER. The CDR3 totals 16 residues. In DNA form, the CDR3 reads TGCGCCAGCAGCCAAGATCCAGGGGGGTTAAATCAGCCCCAGCATTTT. It yields the protein CASSQDPGGLNQPQHF.

This clonotype appeared a few times. The chain recombines TRBV20-1 with TRBJ2-7, with 7 bases aligning to TRBD1. This CDR3 comprises 12 residues. V lost 5 bases, J lost 6 bases, and 7 bases stayed unmatched. CDR1 is DFQATT, CDR2 SNEGSKA, per germline (reference sequence). The CDR3 sequence is CSALRQGSEQYF. DNA for the CDR3: TGCAGTGCTCTAAGACAGGGCTCCGAGCAGTACTTC.

Many counts were recorded for this clonotype. The chain uses TRBV7-2 and TRBJ2-5; D gene unclear. Germline V gene data show CDR1 as SGHTA and CDR2 as FQGNSA. V was clipped by 3 bases and J by 1 base, with 6 bases between them. The CDR3 has 13 residues. The CDR3, as DNA: TGTGCCAGCAGCTTGGCGCTCCAAGAGACCCAGTACTTC. Translated, it gives CASSLALQETQYF. The full variable domain, rest sourced from reference TRBV7-2 and TRBJ2-5, is GAGVSQSPSNKVTEKGKDVELRCDPISGHTALYWYRQSLGQGLEFLIYFQGNSAPDKSGLPSDRFSAERTGGSVSTLTIQRTQQEDSAVYLCASSLALQETQYFGPGTRLLVL.

Many counts were recorded for this clonotype. The chain links TRBV11-2 to TRBJ2-2; D not certain. Per germline, CDR1 SGHAT and CDR2 FQNNGV. Trimming took off 1 base at V and 0 bases at J, with 6 bases between the two ends. This CDR3 spans 15 amino acids. CDR3 in amino acids: CASSLAGSNTGELFF. Here the CDR3 DNA reads TGTGCCAGCAGCTTAGCCGGGTCGAACACCGGGGAGCTGTTTTTT.

This clonotype was picked up a small number of times. The chain combines TRBV20-1 with TRBJ2-7, with TRBD2 matching over 10 bases. The CDR3 consists of 16 residues. The trim removed 2 bases at V and 1 base at J, leaving 8 bases unmatched. Per the germline V gene, CDR1 is DFQATT and CDR2 is SNEGSKA (reference sequence). CDR3 in amino acids: CSARPSGRIRSYEQYF. The CDR3 nucleotides read TGCAGTGCTAGACCTAGCGGGAGAATAAGGTCCTACGAGCAGTACTTC.

This chain uses TRBV23-1 with TRBJ1-1; 7 bases align to TRBD1. TRBV23-1 has ORF status, its function being uncertain. The CDR3 has 16 amino acids. The ends lost 0 bases at V and 3 bases at J; junction bases unmatched: 7. The CDR3 is CASSQSRAGGDTEAFF. The CDR3 nucleotides are TGCGCCAGCAGTCAATCGCGGGCAGGGGGTGACACTGAAGCTTTCTTT.

This clonotype has ten or more counts. This chain links TRBV11-3 with TRBJ1-5, with TRBD1 as a possible D gene (5 bases). V was clipped by 4 bases and J by 9 bases, with 22 bases between them. The CDR3 has 16 amino acids. Germline-derived CDR1 and CDR2 are SGHNT and YENEEA. The CDR3 DNA reads as TGTGCCAGCAGCTCGTACTCCGGGACCGCTACCCCGCCCCAGCATTTT. This encodes CASSSYSGTATPPQHF.

This clonotype showed up just a few times. The chain recombines TRBV20-1 with TRBJ2-5; D not certain. Germline V lookup: CDR1 DFQATT, CDR2 SNEGSKA (reference sequence). V gave up 4 bases and J gave up 0 bases, with 9 bases separating them. CDR3 length: 13 amino acids. The CDR3 is CSAIDKNQETQYF. The CDR3 region has the DNA TGCAGTGCTATTGACAAGAACCAAGAGACCCAGTACTTC.

In its sample, this clonotype was seen a few times. The chain has TRBV7-2 and TRBJ2-2, with D possibly matching TRBD2 (6 bases). The length of the CDR3 is 15 residues. From germline, CDR1 is SGHTA and CDR2 FQGNSA. Trimming pared 5 bases from V and 7 bases from J, leaving 17 bases between. CDR3 amino acids: CASSAGSEGHGELFF. The CDR3, as DNA: TGTGCCAGCAGCGCCGGGTCGGAGGGGCACGGGGAGCTGTTTTTT.